Detailed here is one T cell receptor (beta chain). What it binds is not known. Some clones are missing from TCRdb's copy, which holds only in-frame ones; the method was immunoSEQ multiplex PCR. The repertoire holds 100,000 to 120,000 clones, with approximately 90% as singletons. This entry belongs to a study of T cell responses to AZD1222 COVID-19 vaccine. Overall study: Investigators merged groups given second doses at roughly 4 or roughly 12 weeks. General observations from the study: White British ancestry dominated among donors, who included more females, and clonal diversity was possibly underestimated. At baseline, just five to seven AZD1222 recipients tested seropositive.

V shed 1 base, J shed 0 bases, and the junction held 4 bases outside the gene matches. The CDR3 has 17 residues. Germline V gene lookup returns CDR1 MGHRA and CDR2 YSYEKL. The chain combines TRBV4-1 with TRBJ1-3; 9 bases are shared with TRBD1. The receptor comes from an adult in good health. Specimen: peripheral blood, collected on day 0 of AZD1222 vaccination. The CDR3 loop is CASSQGLTGGSGNTIYF. CDR3 sequence (DNA): TGCGCCAGCAGCCAAGGGCTGACAGGGGGCTCTGGAAACACCATATATTTT.